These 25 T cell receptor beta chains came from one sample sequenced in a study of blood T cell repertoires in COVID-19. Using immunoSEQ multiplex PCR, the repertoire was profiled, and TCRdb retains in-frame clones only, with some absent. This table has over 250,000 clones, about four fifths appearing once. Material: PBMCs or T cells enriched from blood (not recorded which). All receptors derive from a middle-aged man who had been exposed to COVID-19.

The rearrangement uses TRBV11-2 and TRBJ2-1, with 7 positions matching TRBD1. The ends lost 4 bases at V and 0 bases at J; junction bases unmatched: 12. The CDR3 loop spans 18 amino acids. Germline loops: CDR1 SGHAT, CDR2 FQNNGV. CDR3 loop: CASSSEGTALTSYNEQFF. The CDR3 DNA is TGTGCCAGCAGCTCAGAGGGGACAGCTTTAACCTCCTACAATGAGCAGTTCTTC.

This CDR3 is CASSYSFGTGNQPQHF. CDR3 coding DNA: TGTGCCAGCAGTTACTCGTTCGGTACGGGGAATCAGCCCCAGCATTTT. The chain joins TRBV6-2 or TRBV6-3 to TRBJ1-5, with D unresolved. Germline assignment: CDR1 MNHEY and CDR2 SVGEGT. The CDR3 totals 16 residues. The ends were cut back, 0 bases at V and 4 bases at J, with 13 bases in the middle.

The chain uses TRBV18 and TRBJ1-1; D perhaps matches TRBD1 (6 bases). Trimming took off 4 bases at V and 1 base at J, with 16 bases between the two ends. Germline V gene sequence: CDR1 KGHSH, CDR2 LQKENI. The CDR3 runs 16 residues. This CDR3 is CASSHNTLDRNTEAFF. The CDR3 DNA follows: TGTGCCAGCTCACACAATACCCTGGACAGGAACACTGAAGCTTTCTTT.

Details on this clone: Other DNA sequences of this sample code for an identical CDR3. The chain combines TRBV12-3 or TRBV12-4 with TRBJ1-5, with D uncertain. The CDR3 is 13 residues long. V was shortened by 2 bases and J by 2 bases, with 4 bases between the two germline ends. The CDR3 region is CASSLSGNQPQHF. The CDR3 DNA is TGTGCCAGCAGTTTATCAGGCAATCAGCCCCAGCATTTT.

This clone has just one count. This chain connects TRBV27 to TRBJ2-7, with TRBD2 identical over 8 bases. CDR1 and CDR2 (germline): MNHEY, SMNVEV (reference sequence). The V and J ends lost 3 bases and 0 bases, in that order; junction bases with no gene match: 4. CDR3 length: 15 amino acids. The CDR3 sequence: CASSFQRGSSYEQYF. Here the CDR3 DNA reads TGTGCCAGCAGTTTTCAGCGGGGGAGCTCCTACGAGCAGTACTTC.

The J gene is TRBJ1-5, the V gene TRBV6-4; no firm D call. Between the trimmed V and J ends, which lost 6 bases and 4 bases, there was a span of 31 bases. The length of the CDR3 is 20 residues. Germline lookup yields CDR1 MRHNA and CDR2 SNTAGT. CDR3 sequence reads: CASRDGPSVEGLGSNQPQHF. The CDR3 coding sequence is TGTGCCAGCAGGGACGGCCCCAGTGTCGAAGGTTTGGGCAGTAATCAGCCCCAGCATTTT.

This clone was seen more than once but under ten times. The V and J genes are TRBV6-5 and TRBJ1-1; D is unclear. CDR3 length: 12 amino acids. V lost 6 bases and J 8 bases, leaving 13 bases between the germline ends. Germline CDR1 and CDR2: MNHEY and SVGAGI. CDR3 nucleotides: TGTGCCAGCAGACCCTCGGAGGCCGAAGCTTTCTTT. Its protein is CASRPSEAEAFF.

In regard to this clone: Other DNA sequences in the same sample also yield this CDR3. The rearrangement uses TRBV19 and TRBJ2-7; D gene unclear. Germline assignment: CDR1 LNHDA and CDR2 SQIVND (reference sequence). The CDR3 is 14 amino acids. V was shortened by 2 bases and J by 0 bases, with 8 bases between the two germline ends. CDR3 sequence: CASSISGSSYEQYF. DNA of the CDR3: TGTGCCAGTAGTATATCCGGTTCCTCCTACGAGCAGTACTTC.

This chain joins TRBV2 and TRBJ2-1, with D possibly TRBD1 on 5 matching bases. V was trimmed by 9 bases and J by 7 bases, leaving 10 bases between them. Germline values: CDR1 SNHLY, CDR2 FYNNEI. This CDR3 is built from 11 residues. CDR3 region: CASKQENEQFF. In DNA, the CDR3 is TGTGCCAGTAAACAGGAGAATGAGCAGTTCTTC.

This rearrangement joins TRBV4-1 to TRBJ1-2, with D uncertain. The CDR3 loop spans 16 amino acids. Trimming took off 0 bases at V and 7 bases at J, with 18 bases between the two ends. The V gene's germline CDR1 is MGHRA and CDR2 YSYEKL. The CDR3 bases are TGCGCCAGCAGCCAAGAGGTCAGTCGGTGGGCTGGTGGCTACACCTTC. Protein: CASSQEVSRWAGGYTF.

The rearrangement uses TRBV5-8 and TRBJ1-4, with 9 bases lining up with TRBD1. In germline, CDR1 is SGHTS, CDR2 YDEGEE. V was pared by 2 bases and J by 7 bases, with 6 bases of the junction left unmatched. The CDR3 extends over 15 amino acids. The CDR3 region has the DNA TGTGCCAGCAGCTTATCCGGACAGGGGCTTGAAAAACTGTTTTTT. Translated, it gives CASSLSGQGLEKLFF.

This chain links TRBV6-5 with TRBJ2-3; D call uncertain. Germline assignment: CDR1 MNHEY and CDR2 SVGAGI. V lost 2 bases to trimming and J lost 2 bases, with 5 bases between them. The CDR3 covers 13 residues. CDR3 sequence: CASSYPNTDTQYF. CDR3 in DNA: TGTGCCAGCAGTTACCCTAACACAGATACGCAGTATTTT.

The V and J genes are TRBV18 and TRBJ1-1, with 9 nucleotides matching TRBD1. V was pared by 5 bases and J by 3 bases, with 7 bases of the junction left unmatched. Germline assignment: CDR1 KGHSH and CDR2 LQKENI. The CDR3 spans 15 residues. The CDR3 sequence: CASSSNRGLDTEAFF. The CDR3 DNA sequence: TGTGCCAGCTCATCCAACAGGGGGCTTGACACTGAAGCTTTCTTT.

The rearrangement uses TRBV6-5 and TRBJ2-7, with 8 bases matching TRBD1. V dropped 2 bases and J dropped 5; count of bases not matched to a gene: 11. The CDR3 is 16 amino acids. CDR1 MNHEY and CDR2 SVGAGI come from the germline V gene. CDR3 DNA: TGTGCCAGCAGTTACATCCAGGGGGCAGCTAGGGACGAGCAGTACTTC. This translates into CASSYIQGAARDEQYF.

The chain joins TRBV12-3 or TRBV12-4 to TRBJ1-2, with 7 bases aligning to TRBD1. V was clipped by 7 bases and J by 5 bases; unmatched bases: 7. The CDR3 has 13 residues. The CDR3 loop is CASTTGTAYGYTF. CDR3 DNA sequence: TGTGCCAGCACCACCGGGACAGCATATGGCTACACCTTC.

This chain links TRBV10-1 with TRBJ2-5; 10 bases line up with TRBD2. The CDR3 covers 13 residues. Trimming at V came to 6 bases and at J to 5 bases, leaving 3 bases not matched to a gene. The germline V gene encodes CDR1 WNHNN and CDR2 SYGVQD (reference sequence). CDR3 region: CASRASGSETQYF. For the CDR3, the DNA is TGCGCCAGCAGGGCTAGCGGGAGCGAGACCCAGTACTTC.

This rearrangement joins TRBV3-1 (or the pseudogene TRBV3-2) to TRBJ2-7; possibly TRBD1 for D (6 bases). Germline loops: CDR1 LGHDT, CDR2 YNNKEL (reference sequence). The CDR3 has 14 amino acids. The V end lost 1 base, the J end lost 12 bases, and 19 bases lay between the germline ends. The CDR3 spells CASSQGGVGQPTYF. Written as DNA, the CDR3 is TGTGCCAGCAGCCAAGGTGGTGTCGGACAGCCTACGTACTTC.

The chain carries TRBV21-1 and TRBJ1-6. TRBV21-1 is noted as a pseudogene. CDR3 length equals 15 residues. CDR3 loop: CASSKAGRHGMSLHF. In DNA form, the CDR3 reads TGTGCCAGCAGCAAAGCAGGGCGCCACGGGATGTCCCTCCACTTT.

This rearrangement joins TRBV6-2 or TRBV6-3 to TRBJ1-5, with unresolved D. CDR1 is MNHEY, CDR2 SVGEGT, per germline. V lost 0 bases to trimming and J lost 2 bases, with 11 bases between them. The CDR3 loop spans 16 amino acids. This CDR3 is CASSYSRGKGNQPQHF. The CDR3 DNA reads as TGTGCCAGCAGTTACTCGCGGGGAAAGGGCAATCAGCCCCAGCATTTT.

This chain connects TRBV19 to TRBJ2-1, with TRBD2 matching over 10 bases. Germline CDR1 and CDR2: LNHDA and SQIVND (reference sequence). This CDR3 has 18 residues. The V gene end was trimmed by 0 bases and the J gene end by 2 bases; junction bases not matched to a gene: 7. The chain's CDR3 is CASSIELGLASPYNEQFF. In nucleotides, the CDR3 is TGTGCCAGTAGTATAGAGTTGGGACTAGCGTCCCCCTACAATGAGCAGTTCTTC. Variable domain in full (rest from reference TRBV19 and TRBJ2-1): DGGITQSPKYLFRKEGQNVTLSCEQNLNHDAMYWYRQDPGQGLRLIYYSQIVNDFQKGDIAEGYSVSREKKESFPLTVTSAQKNPTAFYLCASSIELGLASPYNEQFFGPGTRLTVL.

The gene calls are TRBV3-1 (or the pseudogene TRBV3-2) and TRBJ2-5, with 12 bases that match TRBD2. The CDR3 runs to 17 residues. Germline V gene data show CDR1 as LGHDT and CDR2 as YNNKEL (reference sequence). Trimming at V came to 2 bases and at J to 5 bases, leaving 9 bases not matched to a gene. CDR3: CASSQFLAGGPFETQYF. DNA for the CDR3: TGTGCCAGCAGCCAATTCCTAGCGGGAGGGCCATTCGAGACCCAGTACTTC.

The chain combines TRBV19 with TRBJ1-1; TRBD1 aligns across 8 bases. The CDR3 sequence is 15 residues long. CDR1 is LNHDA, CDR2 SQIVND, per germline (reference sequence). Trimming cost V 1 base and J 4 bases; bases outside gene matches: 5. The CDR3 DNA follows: TGTGCCAGTAGTATAGGAGGAACAGGGGGCACTGAAGCTTTCTTT. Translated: CASSIGGTGGTEAFF. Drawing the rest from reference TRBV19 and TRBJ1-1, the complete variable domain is DGGITQSPKYLFRKEGQNVTLSCEQNLNHDAMYWYRQDPGQGLRLIYYSQIVNDFQKGDIAEGYSVSREKKESFPLTVTSAQKNPTAFYLCASSIGGTGGTEAFFGQGTRLTVV.

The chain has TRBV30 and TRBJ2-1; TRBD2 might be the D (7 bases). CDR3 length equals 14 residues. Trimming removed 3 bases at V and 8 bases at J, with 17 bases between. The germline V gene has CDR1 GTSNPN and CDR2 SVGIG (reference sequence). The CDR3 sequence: CAWSPLGGGHEQFF. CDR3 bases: TGTGCCTGGAGCCCATTGGGGGGGGGCCATGAGCAGTTCTTC.

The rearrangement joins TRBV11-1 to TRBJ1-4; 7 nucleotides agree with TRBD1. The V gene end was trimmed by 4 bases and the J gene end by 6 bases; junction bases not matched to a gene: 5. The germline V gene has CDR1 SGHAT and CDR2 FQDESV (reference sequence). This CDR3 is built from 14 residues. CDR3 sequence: CASSYRTGHEKLFF. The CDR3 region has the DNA TGTGCCAGCAGCTACAGGACAGGCCATGAAAAACTGTTTTTT.

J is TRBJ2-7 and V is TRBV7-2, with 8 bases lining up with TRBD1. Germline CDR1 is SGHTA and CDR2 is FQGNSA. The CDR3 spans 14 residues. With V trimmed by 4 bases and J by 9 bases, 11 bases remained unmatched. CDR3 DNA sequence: TGTGCCAGCAGCTCCCCTCACAGGGGGGATCCGCAGTACTTC. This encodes CASSSPHRGDPQYF. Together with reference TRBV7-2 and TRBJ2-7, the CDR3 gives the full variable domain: GAGVSQSPSNKVTEKGKDVELRCDPISGHTALYWYRQSLGQGLEFLIYFQGNSAPDKSGLPSDRFSAERTGGSVSTLTIQRTQQEDSAVYLCASSSPHRGDPQYFGPGTRLTVT.